This T cell receptor beta chain was obtained from a study of blood T cell repertoires in COVID-19. Study-level background: T cells, B-cell-depleted T cells, or PBMCs provided the cDNA or gDNA that served as material.

Per the original methods: For nucleated cells, counts were estimated from reference gene primer amplification. Libraries were prepared by immunoSEQ multiplex PCR; TCRdb keeps only in-frame clonotypes and omits some of them. V and J calls and clone size come straight from that table; D and trimming were deduced from the DNA. The sample lists about 110,000 clones, around 90% occurring once. After removal of 4 bases from V and 6 bases from J, the junction contained 11 bases not matched to a gene. Germline CDR1 is SGDLS and CDR2 is YYNGEE. The CDR3 runs to 15 residues. This chain uses TRBV9 with TRBJ2-7, with TRBD1 matching 9 bases. The source material was peripheral blood. The clonotype originates from a human donor in a cohort sampled during active COVID-19. The CDR3 DNA is TGTGCCAGCAGCCCCCCCGGGACAGGGTCACGCGAGCAGTACTTC. Residues: CASSPPGTGSREQYF. Full variable domain (missing parts from reference TRBV9 and TRBJ2-7): DSGVTQTPKHLITATGQRVTLRCSPRSGDLSVYWYQQSLDQGLQFLIQYYNGEERAKGNILERFSAQQFPDLHSELNLSSLELGDSALYFCASSPPGTGSREQYFGPGTRLTVT.